The T cell receptor (beta chain) under discussion was sequenced for a study of early T cells in non-severe SARS-CoV-2 infection (dated by TCRdb to 2020 to 2022). For the study in its entirety: Because TCR sequencing relied on bulk RNA taken from unsorted whole blood, pairing of alpha and beta chains was not possible.

This was a case-control study nested in a cohort of healthcare workers in London, UK, who had nasopharyngeal swab PCR tests and blood samples taken every week. Between 23 and 31 March 2020, the week of the UK lockdown, healthcare workers were enrolled and then followed up weekly for as long as 16 weeks. Receptor libraries were prepared by 5' RACE. Sequencer: NextSeq 500. Unique molecular identifiers were attached to individual cDNA molecules in the TCR library protocol so that sequencing error and PCR bias could be corrected. Sequencing covered both TCR alpha and beta chains, and within each sample the abundances of alpha and beta sequences were tightly co-correlated. Per the authors' processing: V gene, J gene and CDR3 annotation of TCR sequences was performed with Decombinator V4. Expanded TCRs were defined as changing significantly between any two time points under a Poisson model with p below 0.0001. TCR abundances were normalised to the total number of TCRs sequenced per sample and expressed as counts per million. TRAV1-2 paired with TRAJ12, TRAJ20 or TRAJ33 defined MAIT TCRs, while TRAV10 paired with TRAJ18 defined iNKT TCRs. VDJdb, accessed 1 November 2021, was searched for CMV, EBV and SARS-CoV-2 annotated TCRs, with TCRs annotated for multiple antigens excluded. TCRdb's own reprocessing of the public reads used fastp at Q25 and MiXCR and kept productive beta chains. Entries that share a CDR3 protein sequence are merged under the most common genes and DNA. The V and J calls were not made by the authors but by TCRdb's processing. The table for this sample lists around 76,000 distinct CDR3 sequences; approximately 15% of them were counted only once. Clones ranked in the top ten supply approximately 3.8% of the sample.

Regarding this clonotype: The antigen this receptor binds is unknown. Base qualities are not at hand, and no much larger clone is one base apart.

What the research found in general, with its limitations: VDJdb matching was skewed toward anti-spike CD8 responses and likely underestimated virus-specific expansions, missing private and CD4 specificities.

The V and J ends are trimmed by 6 bases and 7 bases, leaving 9 bases between them. The germline V gene encodes CDR1 DFQATT and CDR2 SNEGSKA (reference sequence). Spanning cysteine to phenylalanine, the CDR3 consists of 10 amino acids. Of all the DNA, just the CDR3 is kept, 30 bases in frame from base 1. Recombination linked TRBV20-1 to TRBJ2-5, with no confident D gene call. The sequence derives from an adult who was a healthcare worker with PCR-confirmed SARS-CoV-2 infection or an uninfected control (not recorded which). The specimen was whole blood, collected at baseline. The sequenced DNA: TGCAGTGCCACTCGAGGGACCCAGTACTTC. The encoded protein is CSATRGTQYF.